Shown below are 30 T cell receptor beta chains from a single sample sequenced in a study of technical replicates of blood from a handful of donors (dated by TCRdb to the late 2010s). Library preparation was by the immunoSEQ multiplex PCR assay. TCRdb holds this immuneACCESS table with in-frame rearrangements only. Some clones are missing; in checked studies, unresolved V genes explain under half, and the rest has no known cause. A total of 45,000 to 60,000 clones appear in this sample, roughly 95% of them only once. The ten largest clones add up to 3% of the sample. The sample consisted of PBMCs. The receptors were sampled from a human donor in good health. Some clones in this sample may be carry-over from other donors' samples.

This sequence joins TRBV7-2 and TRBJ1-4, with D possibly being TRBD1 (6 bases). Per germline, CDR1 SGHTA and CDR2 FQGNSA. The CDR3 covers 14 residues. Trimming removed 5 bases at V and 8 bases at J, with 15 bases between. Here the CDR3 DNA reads TGTGCCAGCAGCCCAGGGGACCTAAGGGAAAAACTGTTTTTT. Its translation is CASSPGDLREKLFF.

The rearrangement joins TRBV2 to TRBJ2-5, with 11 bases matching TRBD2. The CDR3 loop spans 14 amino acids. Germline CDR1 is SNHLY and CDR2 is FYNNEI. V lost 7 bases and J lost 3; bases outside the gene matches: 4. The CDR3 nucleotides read TGTGCCAGCACCACTAGCGGGGGAAAAGAGACCCAGTACTTC. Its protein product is CASTTSGGKETQYF.

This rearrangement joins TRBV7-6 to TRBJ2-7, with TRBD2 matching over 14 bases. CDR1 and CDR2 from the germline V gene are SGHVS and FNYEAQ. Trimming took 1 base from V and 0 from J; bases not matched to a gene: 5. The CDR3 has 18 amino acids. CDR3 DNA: TGTGCCAGCAGCTTAGGGACTAGCGGGGGGCTCAGCTCCTACGAGCAGTACTTC. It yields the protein CASSLGTSGGLSSYEQYF. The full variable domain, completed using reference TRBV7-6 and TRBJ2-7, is GAGVSQSPRYKVTKRGQDVALRCDPISGHVSLYWYRQALGQGPEFLTYFNYEAQQDKSGLPNDRFSAERPEGSISTLTIQRTEQRDSAMYRCASSLGTSGGLSSYEQYFGPGTRLTVT.

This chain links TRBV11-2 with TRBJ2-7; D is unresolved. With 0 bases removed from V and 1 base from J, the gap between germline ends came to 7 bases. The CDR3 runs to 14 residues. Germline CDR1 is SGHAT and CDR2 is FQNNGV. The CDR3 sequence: CASSLDLGSYEQYF. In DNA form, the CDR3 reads TGTGCCAGCAGCTTAGATCTCGGTTCCTACGAGCAGTACTTC. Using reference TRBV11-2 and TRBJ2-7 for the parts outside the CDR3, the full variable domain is EAGVAQSPRYKIIEKRQSVAFWCNPISGHATLYWYQQILGQGPKLLIQFQNNGVVDDSQLPKDRFSAERLKGVDSTLKIQPAKLEDSAVYLCASSLDLGSYEQYFGPGTRLTVT.

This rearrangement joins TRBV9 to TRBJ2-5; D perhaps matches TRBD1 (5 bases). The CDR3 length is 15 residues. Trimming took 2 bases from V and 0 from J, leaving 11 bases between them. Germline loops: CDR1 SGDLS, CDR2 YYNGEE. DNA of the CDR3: TGTGCCAGCAGCGTCACGGTGACAGACCAAGAGACCCAGTACTTC. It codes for CASSVTVTDQETQYF. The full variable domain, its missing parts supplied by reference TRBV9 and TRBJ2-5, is DSGVTQTPKHLITATGQRVTLRCSPRSGDLSVYWYQQSLDQGLQFLIQYYNGEERAKGNILERFSAQQFPDLHSELNLSSLELGDSALYFCASSVTVTDQETQYFGPGTRLLVL.

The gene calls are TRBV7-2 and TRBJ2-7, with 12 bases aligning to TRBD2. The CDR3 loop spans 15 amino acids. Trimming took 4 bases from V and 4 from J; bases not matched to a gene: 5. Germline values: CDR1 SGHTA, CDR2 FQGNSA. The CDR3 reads CASSSTSGRRYEQYF. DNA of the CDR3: TGTGCCAGCAGCTCAACTAGCGGGAGGAGGTACGAGCAGTACTTC.

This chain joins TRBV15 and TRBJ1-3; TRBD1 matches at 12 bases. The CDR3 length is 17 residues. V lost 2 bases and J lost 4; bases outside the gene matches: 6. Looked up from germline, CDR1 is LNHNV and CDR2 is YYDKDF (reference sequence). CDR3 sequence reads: CATSRFGTGGSGNTIYF. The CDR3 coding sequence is TGTGCCACCAGCAGATTTGGGACAGGGGGCTCCGGAAACACCATATATTTT.

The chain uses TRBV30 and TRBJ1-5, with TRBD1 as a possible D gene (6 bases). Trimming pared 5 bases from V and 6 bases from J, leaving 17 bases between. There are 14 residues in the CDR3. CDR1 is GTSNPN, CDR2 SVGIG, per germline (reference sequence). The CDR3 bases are TGTGCCTGGGATACAGGGAAGTTGGGTCAGCCCCAGCATTTT. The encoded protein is CAWDTGKLGQPQHF.

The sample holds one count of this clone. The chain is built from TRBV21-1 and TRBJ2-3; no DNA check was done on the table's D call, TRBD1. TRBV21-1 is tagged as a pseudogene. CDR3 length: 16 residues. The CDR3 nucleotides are TGTGCCAGCACCTTTTGCAGGGACAGGCCCCCAGATACGCAGTATTTT. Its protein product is CASTFCRDRPPDTQYF.

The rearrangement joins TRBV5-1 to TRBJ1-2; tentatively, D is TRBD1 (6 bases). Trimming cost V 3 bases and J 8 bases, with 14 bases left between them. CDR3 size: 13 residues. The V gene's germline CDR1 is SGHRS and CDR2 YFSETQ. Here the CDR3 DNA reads TGCGCCAGCAGCTCCCCAGGGGTCCGGGGCTACACCTTC. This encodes CASSSPGVRGYTF. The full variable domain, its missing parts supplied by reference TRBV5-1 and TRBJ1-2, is KAGVTQTPRYLIKTRGQQVTLSCSPISGHRSVSWYQQTPGQGLQFLFEYFSETQRNKGNFPGRFSGRQFSNSRSEMNVSTLELGDSALYLCASSSPGVRGYTFGSGTRLTVV.

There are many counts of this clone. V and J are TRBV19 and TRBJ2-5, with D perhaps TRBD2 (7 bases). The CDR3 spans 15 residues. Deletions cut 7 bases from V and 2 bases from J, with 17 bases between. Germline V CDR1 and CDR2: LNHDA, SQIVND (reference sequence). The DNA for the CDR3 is TGTGCCAGTACTCCCCCGGGGGGCGGACAAGAGACCCAGTACTTC. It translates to CASTPPGGGQETQYF.

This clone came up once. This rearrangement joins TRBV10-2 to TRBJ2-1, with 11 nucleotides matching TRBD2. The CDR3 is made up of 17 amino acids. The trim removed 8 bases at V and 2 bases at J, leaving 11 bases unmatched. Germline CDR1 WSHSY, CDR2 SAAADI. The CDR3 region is CASRRSTSGETYNEQFF. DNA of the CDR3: TGCGCCAGCCGGAGATCGACTAGCGGGGAAACCTACAATGAGCAGTTCTTC.

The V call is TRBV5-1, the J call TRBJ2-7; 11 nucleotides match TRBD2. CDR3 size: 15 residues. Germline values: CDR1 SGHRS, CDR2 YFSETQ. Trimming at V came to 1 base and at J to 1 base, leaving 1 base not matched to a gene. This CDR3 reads CASSLTSGGSYEQYF. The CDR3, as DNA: TGCGCCAGCAGCTTGACTAGCGGGGGATCCTACGAGCAGTACTTC.

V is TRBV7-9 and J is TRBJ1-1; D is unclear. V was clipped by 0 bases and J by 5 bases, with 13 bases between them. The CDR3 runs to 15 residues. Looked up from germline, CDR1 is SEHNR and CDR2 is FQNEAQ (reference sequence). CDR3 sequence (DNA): TGTGCCAGCAGCTTAGCCCGGGGTATGGGAACTGAAGCTTTCTTT. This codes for CASSLARGMGTEAFF.

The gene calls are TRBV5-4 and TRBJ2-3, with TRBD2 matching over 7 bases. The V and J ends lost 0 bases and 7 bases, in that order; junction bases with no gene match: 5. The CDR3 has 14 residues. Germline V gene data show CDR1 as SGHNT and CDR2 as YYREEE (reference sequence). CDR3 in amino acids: CASSLESGANTQYF. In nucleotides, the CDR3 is TGTGCCAGCAGCTTGGAGAGCGGGGCCAATACGCAGTATTTT.

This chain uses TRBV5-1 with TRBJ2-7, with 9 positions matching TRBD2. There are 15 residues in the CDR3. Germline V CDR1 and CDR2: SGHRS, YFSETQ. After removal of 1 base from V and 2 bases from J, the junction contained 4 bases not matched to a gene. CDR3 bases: TGCGCCAGCAGCTTGACGGCTAGCGGGGCCTACGAGCAGTACTTC. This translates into CASSLTASGAYEQYF.

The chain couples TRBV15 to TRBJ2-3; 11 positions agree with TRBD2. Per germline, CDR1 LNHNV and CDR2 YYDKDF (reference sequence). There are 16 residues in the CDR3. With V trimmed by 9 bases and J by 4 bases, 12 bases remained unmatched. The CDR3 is CATTSWGLAAADTQYF. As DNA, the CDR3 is TGTGCCACGACCTCTTGGGGACTAGCGGCGGCAGATACGCAGTATTTT. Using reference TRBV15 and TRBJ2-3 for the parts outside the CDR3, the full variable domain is DAMVIQNPRYQVTQFGKPVTLSCSQTLNHNVMYWYQQKSSQAPKLLFHYYDKDFNNEADTPDNFQSRRPNTSFCFLDIRSPGLGDTAMYLCATTSWGLAAADTQYFGPGTRLTVL.

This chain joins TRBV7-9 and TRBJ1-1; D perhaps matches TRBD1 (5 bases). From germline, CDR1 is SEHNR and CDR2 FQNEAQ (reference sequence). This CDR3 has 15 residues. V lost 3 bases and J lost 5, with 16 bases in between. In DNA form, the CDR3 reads TGTGCCAGCAGCTTGGGTACAGGATTAGGGACTGAAGCTTTCTTT. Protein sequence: CASSLGTGLGTEAFF.

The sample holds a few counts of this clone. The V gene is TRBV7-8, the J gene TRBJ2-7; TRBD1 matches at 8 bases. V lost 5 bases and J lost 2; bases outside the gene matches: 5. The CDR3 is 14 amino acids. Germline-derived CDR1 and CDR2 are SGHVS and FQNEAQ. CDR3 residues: CASSHTDRAYEQYF. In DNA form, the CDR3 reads TGTGCCAGCAGCCACACGGACAGGGCCTACGAGCAGTACTTC.

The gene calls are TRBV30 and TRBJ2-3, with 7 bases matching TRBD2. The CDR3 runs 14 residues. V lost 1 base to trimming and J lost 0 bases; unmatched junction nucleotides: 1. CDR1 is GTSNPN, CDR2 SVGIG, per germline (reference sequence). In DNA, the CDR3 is TGTGCCTGGAGTGCCGGGAGGAGCACAGATACGCAGTATTTT. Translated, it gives CAWSAGRSTDTQYF.

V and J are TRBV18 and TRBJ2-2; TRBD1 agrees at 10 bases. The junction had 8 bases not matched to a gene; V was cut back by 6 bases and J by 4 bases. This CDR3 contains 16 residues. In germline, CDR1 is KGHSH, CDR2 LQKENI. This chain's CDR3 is CASSGGQGFSTGELFF. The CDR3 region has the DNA TGTGCCAGCTCCGGGGGACAGGGGTTTTCCACCGGGGAGCTGTTTTTT.

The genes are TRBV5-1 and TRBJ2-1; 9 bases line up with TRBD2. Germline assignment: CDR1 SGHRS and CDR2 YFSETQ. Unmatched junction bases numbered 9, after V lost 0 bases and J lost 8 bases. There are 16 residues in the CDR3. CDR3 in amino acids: CASSLAPSGKGDEQFF. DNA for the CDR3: TGCGCCAGCAGCTTGGCCCCTAGCGGGAAGGGGGATGAGCAGTTCTTC.

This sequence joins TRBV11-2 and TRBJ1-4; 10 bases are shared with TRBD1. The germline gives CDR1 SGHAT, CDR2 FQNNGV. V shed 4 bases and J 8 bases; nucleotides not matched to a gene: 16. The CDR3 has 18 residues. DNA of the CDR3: TGTGCCAGCAGCTCCTATCGTAGGGACAGGGGCCCTAGGGAAAAACTGTTTTTT. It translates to CASSSYRRDRGPREKLFF.

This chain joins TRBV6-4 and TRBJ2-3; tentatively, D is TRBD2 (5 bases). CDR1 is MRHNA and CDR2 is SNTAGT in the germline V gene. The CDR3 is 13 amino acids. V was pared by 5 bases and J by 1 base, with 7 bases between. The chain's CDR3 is CASSSGGTDTQYF. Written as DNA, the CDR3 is TGTGCCAGCAGTTCCGGGGGCACAGATACGCAGTATTTT.

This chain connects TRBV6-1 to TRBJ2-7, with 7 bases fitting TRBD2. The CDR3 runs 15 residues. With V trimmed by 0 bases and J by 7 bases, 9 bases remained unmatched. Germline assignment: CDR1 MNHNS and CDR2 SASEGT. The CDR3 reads CASSEAGTTRREQYF. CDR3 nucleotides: TGTGCCAGCAGTGAAGCCGGGACTACCCGACGGGAGCAGTACTTC.

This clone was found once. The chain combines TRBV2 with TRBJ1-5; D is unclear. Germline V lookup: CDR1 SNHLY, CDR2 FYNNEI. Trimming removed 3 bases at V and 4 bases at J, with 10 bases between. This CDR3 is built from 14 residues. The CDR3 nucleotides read TGTGCCAGCAGTGACGAGGGAAAGAATCAGCCCCAGCATTTT. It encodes CASSDEGKNQPQHF.

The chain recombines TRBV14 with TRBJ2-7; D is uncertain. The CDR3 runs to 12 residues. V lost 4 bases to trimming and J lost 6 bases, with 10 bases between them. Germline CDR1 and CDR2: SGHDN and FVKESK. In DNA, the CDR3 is TGTGCCAGCAGCCCCCAGGAAGCCGAGCAGTACTTC. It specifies CASSPQEAEQYF.

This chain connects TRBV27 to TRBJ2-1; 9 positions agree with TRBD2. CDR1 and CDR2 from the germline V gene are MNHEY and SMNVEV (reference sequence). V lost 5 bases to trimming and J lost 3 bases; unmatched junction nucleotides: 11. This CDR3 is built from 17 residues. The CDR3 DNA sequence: TGTGCCAGCAGTATAAGTCCGGGACTAGCTCTCTACAATGAGCAGTTCTTC. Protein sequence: CASSISPGLALYNEQFF.

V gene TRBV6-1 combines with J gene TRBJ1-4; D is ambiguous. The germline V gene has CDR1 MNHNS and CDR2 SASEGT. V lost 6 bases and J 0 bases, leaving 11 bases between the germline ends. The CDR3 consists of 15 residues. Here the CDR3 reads CASRELRATNEKLFF. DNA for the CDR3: TGTGCCAGCAGGGAGTTGAGGGCAACTAATGAAAAACTGTTTTTT.

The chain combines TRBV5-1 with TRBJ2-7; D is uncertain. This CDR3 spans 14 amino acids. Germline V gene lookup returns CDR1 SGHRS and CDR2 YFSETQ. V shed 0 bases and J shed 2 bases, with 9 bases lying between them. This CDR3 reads CASSLEAATYEQYF. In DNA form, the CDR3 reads TGCGCCAGCAGCTTGGAGGCGGCAACCTACGAGCAGTACTTC.